Shown below are 2 T cell receptor beta chains from a single sample sequenced in a study of OX40 agonist ivuxolimab in advanced cancers. Libraries were constructed by the immunoSEQ multiplex PCR assay. TCRdb obtained this table from immuneACCESS and retained in-frame rearrangements with V and J assigned. These tables miss some clones; where compared with another copy, unresolved V genes account for less than half of the shortfall, and the remainder is unexplained. This sample gives 92,000 or so clones in total; approximately 80% of them show up just once. The ten largest clones capture 5.8% of the sample. Sample: CD4+ or CD8+ T cells sorted from blood, taken in a trial of the OX40 agonist ivuxolimab. These receptors were taken from an adult with an advanced solid tumor such as melanoma, head and neck, liver or kidney cancer.

Notes on this clone: Relative to the germline gene, one junction end is altered; a read error may explain this. This sequence joins TRBV7-9 and TRBJ1-1; unclear D gene. The CDR3 spans 12 residues. The germline V gene has CDR1 SEHNR and CDR2 FQNEAQ (reference sequence). CDR3 amino acids: CASALPGSKPTF. For the CDR3, the DNA is TGTGCCAGCGCCCTACCGGGGAGCAAACCCACCTTT. Full variable domain (missing parts from reference TRBV7-9 and TRBJ1-1): DTGVSQNPRHKITKRGQNVTFRCDPISEHNRLYWYRQTLGQGPEFLTYFQNEAQLEKSRLLSDRFSAERPKGSFSTLEIQRTEQGDSAMYLCASALPGSKPTFGQGTRLTVV.

The chain couples TRBV5-1 to TRBJ1-1; 7 bases line up with TRBD1. With 3 bases clipped from V and 10 bases from J, the junction kept 12 bases outside the gene matches. The germline V gene encodes CDR1 SGHRS and CDR2 YFSETQ. The CDR3 is made up of 14 amino acids. Written as DNA, the CDR3 is TGCGCCAGCAGCTCCGACAGGGTGGGTTATGGAGCTTTCTTT. Its protein is CASSSDRVGYGAFF. The variable domain in full, with the rest retrieved from reference TRBV5-1 and TRBJ1-1, is KAGVTQTPRYLIKTRGQQVTLSCSPISGHRSVSWYQQTPGQGLQFLFEYFSETQRNKGNFPGRFSGRQFSNSRSEMNVSTLELGDSALYLCASSSDRVGYGAFFGQGTRLTVV.